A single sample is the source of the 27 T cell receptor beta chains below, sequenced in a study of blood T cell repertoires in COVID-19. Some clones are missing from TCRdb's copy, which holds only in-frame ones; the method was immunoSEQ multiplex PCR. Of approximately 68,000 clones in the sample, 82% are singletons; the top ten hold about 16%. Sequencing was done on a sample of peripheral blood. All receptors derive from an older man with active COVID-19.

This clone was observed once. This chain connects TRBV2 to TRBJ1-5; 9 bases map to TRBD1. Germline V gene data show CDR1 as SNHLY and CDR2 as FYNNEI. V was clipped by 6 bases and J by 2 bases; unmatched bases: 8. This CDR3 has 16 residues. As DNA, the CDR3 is TGTGCCAGCAGGGAACAGGGGGCTGCAGGCAATCAGCCCCAGCATTTT. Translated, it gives CASREQGAAGNQPQHF.

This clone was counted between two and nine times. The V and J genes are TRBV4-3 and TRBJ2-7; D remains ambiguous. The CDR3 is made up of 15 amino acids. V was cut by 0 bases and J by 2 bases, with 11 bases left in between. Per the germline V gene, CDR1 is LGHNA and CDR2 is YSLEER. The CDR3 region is CASSQDLARTYEQYF. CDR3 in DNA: TGCGCCAGCAGCCAAGATTTGGCCAGGACCTACGAGCAGTACTTC.

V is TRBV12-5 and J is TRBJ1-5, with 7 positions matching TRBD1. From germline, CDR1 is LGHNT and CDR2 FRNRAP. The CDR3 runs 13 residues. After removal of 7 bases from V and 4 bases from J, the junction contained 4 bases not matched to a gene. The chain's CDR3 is CASALTGNQPQHF. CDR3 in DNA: TGTGCTAGTGCCCTGACAGGGAATCAGCCCCAGCATTTT.

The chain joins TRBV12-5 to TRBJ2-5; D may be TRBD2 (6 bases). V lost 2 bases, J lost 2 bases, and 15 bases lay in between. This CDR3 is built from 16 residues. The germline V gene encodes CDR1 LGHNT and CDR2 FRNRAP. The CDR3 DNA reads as TGTGCTAGTGGTTTGACCCAACCCGGGAGTCAAGAGACCCAGTACTTC. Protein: CASGLTQPGSQETQYF.

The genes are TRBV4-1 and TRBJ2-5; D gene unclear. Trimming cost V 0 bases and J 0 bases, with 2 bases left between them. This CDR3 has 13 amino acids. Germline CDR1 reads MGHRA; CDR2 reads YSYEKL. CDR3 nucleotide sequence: TGCGCCAGCAGCCAAGACAACCAAGAGACCCAGTACTTC. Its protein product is CASSQDNQETQYF.

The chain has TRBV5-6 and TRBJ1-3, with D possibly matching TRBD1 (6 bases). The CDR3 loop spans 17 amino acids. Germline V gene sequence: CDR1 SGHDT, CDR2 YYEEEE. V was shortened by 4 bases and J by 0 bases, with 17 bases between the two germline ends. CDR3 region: CASSLFQGLYSGNTIYF. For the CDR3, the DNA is TGTGCCAGCAGCCTATTCCAGGGGCTCTACTCTGGAAACACCATATATTTT.

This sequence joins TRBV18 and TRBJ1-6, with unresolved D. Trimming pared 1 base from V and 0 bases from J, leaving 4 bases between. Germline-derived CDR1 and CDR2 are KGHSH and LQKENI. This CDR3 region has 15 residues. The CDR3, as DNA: TGTGCCAGCTCACCACAGAGCTCCTATAATTCACCCCTCCACTTT. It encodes CASSPQSSYNSPLHF.

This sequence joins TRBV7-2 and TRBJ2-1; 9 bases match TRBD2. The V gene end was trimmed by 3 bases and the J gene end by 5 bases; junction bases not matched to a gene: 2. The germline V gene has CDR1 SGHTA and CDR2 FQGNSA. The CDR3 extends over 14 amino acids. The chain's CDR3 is CASSLASGNNEQFF. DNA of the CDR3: TGTGCCAGCAGCTTGGCTAGCGGGAACAATGAGCAGTTCTTC.

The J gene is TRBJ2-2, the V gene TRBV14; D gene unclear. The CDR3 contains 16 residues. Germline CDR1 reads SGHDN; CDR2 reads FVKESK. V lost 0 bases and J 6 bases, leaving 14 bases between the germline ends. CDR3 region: CASSQDTTLVPGELFF. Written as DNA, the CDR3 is TGTGCCAGCAGCCAAGACACGACTCTCGTCCCCGGGGAGCTGTTTTTT.

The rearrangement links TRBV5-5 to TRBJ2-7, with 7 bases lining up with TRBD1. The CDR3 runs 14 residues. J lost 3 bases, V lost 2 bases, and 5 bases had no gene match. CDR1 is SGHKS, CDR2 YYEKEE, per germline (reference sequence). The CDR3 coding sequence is TGTGCCAGCAGCTTTCGACAGGGCCACTACGAGCAGTACTTC. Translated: CASSFRQGHYEQYF.

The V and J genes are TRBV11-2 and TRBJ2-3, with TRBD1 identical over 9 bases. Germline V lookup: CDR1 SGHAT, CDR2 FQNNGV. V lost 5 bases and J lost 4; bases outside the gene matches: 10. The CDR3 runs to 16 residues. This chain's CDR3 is CASSGPGTGLPDTQYF. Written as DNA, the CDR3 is TGTGCCAGCAGCGGGCCCGGGACAGGGCTCCCAGATACGCAGTATTTT.

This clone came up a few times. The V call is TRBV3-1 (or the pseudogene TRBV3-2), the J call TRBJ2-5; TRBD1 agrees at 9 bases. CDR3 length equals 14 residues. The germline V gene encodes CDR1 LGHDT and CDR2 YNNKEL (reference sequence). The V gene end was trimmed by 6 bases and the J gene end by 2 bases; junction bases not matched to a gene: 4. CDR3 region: CASRGTGNQETQYF. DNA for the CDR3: TGTGCCAGCAGGGGGACAGGGAATCAAGAGACCCAGTACTTC.

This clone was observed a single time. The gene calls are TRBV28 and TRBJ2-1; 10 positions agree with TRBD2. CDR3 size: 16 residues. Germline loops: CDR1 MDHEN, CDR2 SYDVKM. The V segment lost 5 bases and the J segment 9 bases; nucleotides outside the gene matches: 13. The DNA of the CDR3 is TGTGCCAGCAGTGCCCCTAGCGGGAGAATTGGAATTGAGCAGTTCTTC. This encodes CASSAPSGRIGIEQFF.

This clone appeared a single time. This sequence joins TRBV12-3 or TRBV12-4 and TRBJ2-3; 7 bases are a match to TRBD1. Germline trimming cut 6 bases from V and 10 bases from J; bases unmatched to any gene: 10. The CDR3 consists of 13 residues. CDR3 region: CASSLNRGSAQYF. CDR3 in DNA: TGTGCCAGCAGCCTAAACAGGGGAAGTGCGCAGTATTTT.

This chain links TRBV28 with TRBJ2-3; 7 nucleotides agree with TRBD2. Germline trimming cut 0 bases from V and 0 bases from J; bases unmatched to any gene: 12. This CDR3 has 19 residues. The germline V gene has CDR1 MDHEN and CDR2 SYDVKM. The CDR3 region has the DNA TGTGCCAGCAGTTTATGGGGAAGCTCTAGCGGAACTAGCACAGATACGCAGTATTTT. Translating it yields CASSLWGSSSGTSTDTQYF.

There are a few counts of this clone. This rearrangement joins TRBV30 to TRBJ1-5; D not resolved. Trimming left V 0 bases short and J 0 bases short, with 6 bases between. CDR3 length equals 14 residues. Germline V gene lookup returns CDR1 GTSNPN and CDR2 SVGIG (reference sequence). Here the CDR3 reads CAWSVQSSNQPQHF. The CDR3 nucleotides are TGTGCCTGGAGTGTACAGTCTAGCAATCAGCCCCAGCATTTT.

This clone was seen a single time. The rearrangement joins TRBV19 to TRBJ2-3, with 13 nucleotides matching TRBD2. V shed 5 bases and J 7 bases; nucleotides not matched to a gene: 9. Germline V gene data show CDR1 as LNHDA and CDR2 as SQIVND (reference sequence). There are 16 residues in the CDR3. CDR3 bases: TGTGCCAGTAGTCTCCGGACTAGCGGGAGAGGGCATACGCAGTATTTT. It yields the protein CASSLRTSGRGHTQYF. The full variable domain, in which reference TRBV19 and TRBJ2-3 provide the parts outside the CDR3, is DGGITQSPKYLFRKEGQNVTLSCEQNLNHDAMYWYRQDPGQGLRLIYYSQIVNDFQKGDIAEGYSVSREKKESFPLTVTSAQKNPTAFYLCASSLRTSGRGHTQYFGPGTRLTVL.

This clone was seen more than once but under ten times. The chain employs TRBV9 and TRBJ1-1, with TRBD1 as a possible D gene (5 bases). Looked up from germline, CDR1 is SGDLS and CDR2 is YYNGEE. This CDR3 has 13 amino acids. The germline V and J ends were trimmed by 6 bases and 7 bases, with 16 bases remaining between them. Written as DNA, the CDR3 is TGTGCCAGCACCACAGGTCTTAATGGTGAAGCTTTCTTT. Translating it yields CASTTGLNGEAFF. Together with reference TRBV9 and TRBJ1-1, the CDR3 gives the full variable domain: DSGVTQTPKHLITATGQRVTLRCSPRSGDLSVYWYQQSLDQGLQFLIQYYNGEERAKGNILERFSAQQFPDLHSELNLSSLELGDSALYFCASTTGLNGEAFFGQGTRLTVV.

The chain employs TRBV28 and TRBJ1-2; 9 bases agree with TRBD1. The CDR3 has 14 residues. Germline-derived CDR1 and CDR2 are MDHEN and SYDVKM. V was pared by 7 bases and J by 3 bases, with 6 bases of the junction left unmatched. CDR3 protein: CASTQGAGDYGYTF. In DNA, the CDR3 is TGTGCCAGCACACAGGGGGCCGGGGACTATGGCTACACCTTC.

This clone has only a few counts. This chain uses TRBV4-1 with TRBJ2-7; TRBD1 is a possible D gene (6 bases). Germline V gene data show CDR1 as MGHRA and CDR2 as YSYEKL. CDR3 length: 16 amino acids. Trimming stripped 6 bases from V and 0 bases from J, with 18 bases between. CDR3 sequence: CASSRQGPSSSYEQYF. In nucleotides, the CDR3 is TGCGCCAGCAGTAGGCAGGGGCCAAGCAGCTCCTACGAGCAGTACTTC.

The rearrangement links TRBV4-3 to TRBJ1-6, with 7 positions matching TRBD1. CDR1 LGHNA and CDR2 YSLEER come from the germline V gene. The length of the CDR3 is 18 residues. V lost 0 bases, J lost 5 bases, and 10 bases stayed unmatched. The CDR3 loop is CASSQDLIQGKNNSPLHF. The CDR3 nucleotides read TGCGCCAGCAGCCAAGATCTCATACAGGGGAAAAATAATTCACCCCTCCACTTT.

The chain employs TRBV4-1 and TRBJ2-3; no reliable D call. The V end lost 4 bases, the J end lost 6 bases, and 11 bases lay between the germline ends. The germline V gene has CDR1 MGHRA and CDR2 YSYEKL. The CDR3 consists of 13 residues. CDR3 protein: CASSLFGRDTQYF. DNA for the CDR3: TGCGCCAGCAGCCTCTTCGGTCGGGATACGCAGTATTTT.

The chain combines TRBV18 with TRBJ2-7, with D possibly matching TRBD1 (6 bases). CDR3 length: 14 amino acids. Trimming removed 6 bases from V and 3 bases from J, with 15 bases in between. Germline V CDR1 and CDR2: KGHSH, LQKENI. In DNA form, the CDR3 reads TGTGCCAGCTCCCCGGACAGCCGAAGCTACGAGCAGTACTTC. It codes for CASSPDSRSYEQYF.

The CDR3 here is CASSPTGDRVGSPLHF. The CDR3 region has the DNA TGCGCCAGCAGCCCCACCGGTGACAGGGTGGGGTCACCCCTCCACTTT. V gene TRBV5-1 combines with J gene TRBJ1-6; 7 bases are shared with TRBD1. Trimming took 4 bases from V and 10 from J; bases not matched to a gene: 14. The CDR3 spans 16 residues. Germline values: CDR1 SGHRS, CDR2 YFSETQ.

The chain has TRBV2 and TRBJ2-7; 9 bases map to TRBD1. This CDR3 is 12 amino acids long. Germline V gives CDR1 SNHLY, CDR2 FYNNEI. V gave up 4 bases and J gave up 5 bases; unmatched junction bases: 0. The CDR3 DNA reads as TGTGCCAGCAGTGGACAGGGGGACGAGCAGTACTTC. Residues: CASSGQGDEQYF. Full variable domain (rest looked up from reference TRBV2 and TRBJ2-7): EPEVTQTPSHQVTQMGQEVILRCVPISNHLYFYWYRQILGQKVEFLVSFYNNEISEKSEIFDDQFSVERPDGSNFTLKIRSTKLEDSAMYFCASSGQGDEQYFGPGTRLTVT.

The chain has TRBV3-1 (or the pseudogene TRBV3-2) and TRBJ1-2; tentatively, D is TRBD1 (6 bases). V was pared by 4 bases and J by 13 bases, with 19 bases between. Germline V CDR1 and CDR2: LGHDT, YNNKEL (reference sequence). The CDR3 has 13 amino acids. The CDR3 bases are TGTGCCAGCAGCCCCCAAGGACAGTCTTTGGGCACCTTC. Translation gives CASSPQGQSLGTF.

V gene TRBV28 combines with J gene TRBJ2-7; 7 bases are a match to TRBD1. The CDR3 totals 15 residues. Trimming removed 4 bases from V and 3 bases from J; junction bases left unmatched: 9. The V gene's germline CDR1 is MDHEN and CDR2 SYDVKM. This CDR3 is CASSSAGQEHYEQYF. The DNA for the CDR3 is TGTGCCAGCAGTTCCGCCGGACAGGAGCACTACGAGCAGTACTTC.